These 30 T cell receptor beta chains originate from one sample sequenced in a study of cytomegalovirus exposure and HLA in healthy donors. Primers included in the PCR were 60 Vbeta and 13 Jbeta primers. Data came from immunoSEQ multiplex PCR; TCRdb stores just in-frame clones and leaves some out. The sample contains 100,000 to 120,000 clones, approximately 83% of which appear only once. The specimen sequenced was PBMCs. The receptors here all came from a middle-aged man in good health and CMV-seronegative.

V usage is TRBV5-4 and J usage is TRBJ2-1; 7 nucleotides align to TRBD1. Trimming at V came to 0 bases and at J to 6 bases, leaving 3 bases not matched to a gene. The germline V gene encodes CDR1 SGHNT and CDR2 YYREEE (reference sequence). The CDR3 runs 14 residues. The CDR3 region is CASSLEGARNEQFF. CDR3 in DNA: TGTGCCAGCAGCTTGGAGGGGGCTCGCAATGAGCAGTTCTTC.

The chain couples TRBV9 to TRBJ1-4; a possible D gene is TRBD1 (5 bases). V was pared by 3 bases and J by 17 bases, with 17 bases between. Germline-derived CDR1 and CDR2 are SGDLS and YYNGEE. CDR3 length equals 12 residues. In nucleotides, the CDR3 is TGTGCCAGCAGCGATGGATTAGGGGCCCTTTTTTTT. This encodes CASSDGLGALFF.

The CDR3 nucleotides are TGCAGTGCTAAGGGGATCAATGAGCAGTTCTTC. Translated: CSAKGINEQFF. The genes are TRBV20-1 and TRBJ2-1; a possible D gene is TRBD1 (5 bases). The germline V and J ends were trimmed by 4 bases and 6 bases, with 7 bases remaining between them. There are 11 residues in the CDR3. Per germline, CDR1 DFQATT and CDR2 SNEGSKA (reference sequence).

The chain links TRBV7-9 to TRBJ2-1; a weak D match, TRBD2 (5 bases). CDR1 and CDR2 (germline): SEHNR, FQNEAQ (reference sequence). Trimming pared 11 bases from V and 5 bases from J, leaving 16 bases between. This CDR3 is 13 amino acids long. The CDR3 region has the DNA TGTGCCCCCGGAGGAGGCCACCACAATGAGCAGTTCTTC. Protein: CAPGGGHHNEQFF.

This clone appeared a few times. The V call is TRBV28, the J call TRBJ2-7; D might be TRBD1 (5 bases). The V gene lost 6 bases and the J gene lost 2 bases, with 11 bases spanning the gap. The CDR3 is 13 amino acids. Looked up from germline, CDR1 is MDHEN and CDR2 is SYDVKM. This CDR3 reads CASRLTATYEQYF. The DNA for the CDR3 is TGTGCCAGCAGGTTGACAGCCACCTACGAGCAGTACTTC.

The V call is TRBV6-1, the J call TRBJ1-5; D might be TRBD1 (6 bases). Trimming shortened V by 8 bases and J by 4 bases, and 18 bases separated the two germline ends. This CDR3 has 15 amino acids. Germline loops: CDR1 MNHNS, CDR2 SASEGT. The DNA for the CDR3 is TGTGCCAGCCTCGGAAAAGGGACAATGAATCAGCCCCAGCATTTT. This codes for CASLGKGTMNQPQHF.

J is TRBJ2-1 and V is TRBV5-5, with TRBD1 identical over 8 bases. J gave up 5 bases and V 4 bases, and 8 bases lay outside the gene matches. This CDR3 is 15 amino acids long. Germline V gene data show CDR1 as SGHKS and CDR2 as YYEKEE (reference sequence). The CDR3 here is CASSNSRTGNNEQFF. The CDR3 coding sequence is TGTGCCAGCAGCAATTCACGGACAGGGAACAATGAGCAGTTCTTC.

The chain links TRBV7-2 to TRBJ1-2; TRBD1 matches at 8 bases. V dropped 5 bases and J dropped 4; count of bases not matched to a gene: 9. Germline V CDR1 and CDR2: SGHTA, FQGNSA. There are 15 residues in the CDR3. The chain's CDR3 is CASSTRQGQAYGYTF. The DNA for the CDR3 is TGTGCCAGCAGCACCCGACAGGGGCAGGCCTATGGCTACACCTTC.

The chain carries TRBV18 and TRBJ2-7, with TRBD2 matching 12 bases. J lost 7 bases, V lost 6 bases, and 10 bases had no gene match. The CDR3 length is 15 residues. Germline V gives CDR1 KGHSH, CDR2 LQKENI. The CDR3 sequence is CASSPSGGAGREQYF. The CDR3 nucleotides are TGTGCCAGCTCCCCTAGCGGGGGGGCCGGGCGTGAGCAGTACTTC.

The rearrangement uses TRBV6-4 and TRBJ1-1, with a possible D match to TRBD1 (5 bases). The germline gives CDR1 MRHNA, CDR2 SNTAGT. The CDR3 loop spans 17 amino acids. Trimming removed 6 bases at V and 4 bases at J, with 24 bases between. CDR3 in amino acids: CASRGEGWNSGATEAFF. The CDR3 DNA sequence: TGTGCCAGCAGGGGGGAGGGTTGGAACTCCGGGGCCACTGAAGCTTTCTTT.

The CDR3 DNA reads as TGCGCCAGCAGCTTGGCTCAGGGGGCCTCACCCCTCCACTTT. Protein sequence: CASSLAQGASPLHF. The V call is TRBV5-1, the J call TRBJ1-6, with 8 bases identical to TRBD1. Looked up from germline, CDR1 is SGHRS and CDR2 is YFSETQ. The CDR3 loop spans 14 amino acids. V was pared by 0 bases and J by 10 bases, with 3 bases of the junction left unmatched. The entire variable domain, with the rest obtained from reference TRBV5-1 and TRBJ1-6, is as follows: KAGVTQTPRYLIKTRGQQVTLSCSPISGHRSVSWYQQTPGQGLQFLFEYFSETQRNKGNFPGRFSGRQFSNSRSEMNVSTLELGDSALYLCASSLAQGASPLHFGNGTRLTVT.

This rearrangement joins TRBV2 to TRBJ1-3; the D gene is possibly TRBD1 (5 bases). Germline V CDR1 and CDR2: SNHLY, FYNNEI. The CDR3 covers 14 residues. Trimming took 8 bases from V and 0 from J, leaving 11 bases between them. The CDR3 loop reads CASRGQSSGNTIYF. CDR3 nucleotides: TGTGCCAGCCGCGGACAAAGCTCTGGAAACACCATATATTTT.

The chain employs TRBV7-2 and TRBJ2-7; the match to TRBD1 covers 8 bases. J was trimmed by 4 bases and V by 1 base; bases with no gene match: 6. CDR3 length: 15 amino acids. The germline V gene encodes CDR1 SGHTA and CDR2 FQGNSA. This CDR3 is CASSLVGTGPYEQYF. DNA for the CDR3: TGTGCCAGCAGCTTAGTAGGGACAGGTCCTTACGAGCAGTACTTC.

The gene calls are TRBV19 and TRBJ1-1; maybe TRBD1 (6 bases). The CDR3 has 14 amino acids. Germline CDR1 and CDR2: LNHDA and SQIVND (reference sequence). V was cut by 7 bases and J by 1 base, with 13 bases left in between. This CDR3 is CASISGTTNTEAFF. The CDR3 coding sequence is TGTGCCAGTATTTCCGGGACAACGAACACTGAAGCTTTCTTT.

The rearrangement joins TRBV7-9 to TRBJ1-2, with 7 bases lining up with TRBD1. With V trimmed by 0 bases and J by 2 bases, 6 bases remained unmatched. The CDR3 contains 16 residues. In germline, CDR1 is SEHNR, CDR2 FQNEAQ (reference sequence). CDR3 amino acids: CASSLALGTDNYGYTF. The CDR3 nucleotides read TGTGCCAGCAGCTTAGCGCTCGGGACAGACAACTATGGCTACACCTTC.

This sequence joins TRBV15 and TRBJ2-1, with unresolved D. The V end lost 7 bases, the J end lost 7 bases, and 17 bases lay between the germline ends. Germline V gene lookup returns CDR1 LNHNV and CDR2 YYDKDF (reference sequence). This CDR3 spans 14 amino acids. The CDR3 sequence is CATTPRLERNEQFF. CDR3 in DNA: TGTGCCACCACCCCCCGGCTGGAGAGGAATGAGCAGTTCTTC. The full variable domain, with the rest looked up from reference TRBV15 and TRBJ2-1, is DAMVIQNPRYQVTQFGKPVTLSCSQTLNHNVMYWYQQKSSQAPKLLFHYYDKDFNNEADTPDNFQSRRPNTSFCFLDIRSPGLGDTAMYLCATTPRLERNEQFFGPGTRLTVL.

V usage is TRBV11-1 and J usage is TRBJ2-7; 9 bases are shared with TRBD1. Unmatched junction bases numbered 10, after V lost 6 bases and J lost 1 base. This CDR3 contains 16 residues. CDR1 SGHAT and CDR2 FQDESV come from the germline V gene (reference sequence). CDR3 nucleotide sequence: TGTGCCAGCAGGGACCGGGGACAGGGTGAGTCCTACGAGCAGTACTTC. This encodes CASRDRGQGESYEQYF.

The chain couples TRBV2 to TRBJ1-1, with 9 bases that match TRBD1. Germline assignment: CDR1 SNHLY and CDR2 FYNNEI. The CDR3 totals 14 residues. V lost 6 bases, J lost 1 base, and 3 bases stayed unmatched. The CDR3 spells CASSLGQGNTEAFF. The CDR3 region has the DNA TGTGCCAGCAGCTTGGGACAGGGGAACACTGAAGCTTTCTTT.

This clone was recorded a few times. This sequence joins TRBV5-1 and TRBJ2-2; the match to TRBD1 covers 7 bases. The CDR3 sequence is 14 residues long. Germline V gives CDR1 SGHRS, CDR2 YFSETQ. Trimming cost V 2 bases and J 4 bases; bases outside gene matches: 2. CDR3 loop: CASSFGDSTGELFF. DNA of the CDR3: TGCGCCAGCAGCTTCGGGGACAGCACCGGGGAGCTGTTTTTT.

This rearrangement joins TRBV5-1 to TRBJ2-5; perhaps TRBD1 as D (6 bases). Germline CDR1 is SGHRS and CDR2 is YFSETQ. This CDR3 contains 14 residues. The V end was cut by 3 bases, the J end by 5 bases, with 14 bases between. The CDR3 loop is CASSSLGTMETQYF. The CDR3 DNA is TGCGCCAGCAGCTCCCTAGGGACAATGGAGACCCAGTACTTC. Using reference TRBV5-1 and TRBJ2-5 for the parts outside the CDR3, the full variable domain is KAGVTQTPRYLIKTRGQQVTLSCSPISGHRSVSWYQQTPGQGLQFLFEYFSETQRNKGNFPGRFSGRQFSNSRSEMNVSTLELGDSALYLCASSSLGTMETQYFGPGTRLLVL.

The CDR3 DNA reads as TGTGCCAGCAGCTTAGGCGGCCGCGGAACGGATACGCAGTATTTT. It specifies CASSLGGRGTDTQYF. V gene TRBV11-2 combines with J gene TRBJ2-3; D is unresolved. CDR1 and CDR2 (germline): SGHAT, FQNNGV. V lost 1 base and J 6 bases, leaving 14 bases between the germline ends. This CDR3 is built from 15 residues.

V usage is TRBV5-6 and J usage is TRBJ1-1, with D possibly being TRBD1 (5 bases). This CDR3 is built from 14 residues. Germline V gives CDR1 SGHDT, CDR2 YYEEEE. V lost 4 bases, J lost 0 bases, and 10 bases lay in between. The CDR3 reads CASSLDRVNTEAFF. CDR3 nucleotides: TGTGCCAGCAGCCTCGACAGAGTGAACACTGAAGCTTTCTTT.

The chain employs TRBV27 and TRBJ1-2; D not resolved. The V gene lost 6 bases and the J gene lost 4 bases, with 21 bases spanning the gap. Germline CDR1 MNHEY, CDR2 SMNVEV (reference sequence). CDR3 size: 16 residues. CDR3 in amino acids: CASSLFTGQTFYGYTF. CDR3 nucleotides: TGTGCCAGCAGCCTCTTCACGGGTCAAACCTTCTATGGCTACACCTTC.

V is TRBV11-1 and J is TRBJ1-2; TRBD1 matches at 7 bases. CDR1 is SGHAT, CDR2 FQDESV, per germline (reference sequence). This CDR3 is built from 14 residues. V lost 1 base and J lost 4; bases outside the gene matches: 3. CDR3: CASSLEGTVYGYTF. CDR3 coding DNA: TGTGCCAGCAGCTTAGAAGGGACAGTCTATGGCTACACCTTC. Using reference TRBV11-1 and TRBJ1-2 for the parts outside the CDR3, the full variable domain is EAEVAQSPRYKITEKSQAVAFWCDPISGHATLYWYRQILGQGPELLVQFQDESVVDDSQLPKDRFSAERLKGVDSTLKIQPAELGDSAMYLCASSLEGTVYGYTFGSGTRLTVV.

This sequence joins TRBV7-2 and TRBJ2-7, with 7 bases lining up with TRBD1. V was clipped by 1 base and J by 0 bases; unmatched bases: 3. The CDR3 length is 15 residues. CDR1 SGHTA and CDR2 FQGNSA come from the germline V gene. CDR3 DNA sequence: TGTGCCAGCAGCTTAGGTGGGGACAGCTCCTACGAGCAGTACTTC. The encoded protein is CASSLGGDSSYEQYF.

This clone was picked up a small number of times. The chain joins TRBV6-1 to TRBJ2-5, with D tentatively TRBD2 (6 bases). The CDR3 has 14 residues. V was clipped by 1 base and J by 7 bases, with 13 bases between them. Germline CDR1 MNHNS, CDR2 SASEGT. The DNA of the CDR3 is TGTGCCAGCAGTGAAGGGGGGGAACCGGGGACCCAGTACTTC. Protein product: CASSEGGEPGTQYF.

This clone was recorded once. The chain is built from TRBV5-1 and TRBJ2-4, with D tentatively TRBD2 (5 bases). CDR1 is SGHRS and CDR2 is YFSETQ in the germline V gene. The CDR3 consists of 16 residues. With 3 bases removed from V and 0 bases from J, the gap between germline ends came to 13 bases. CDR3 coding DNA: TGCGCCAGCAGCTCCGGACTTTCGTTAGCCAAAAACATTCAGTACTTC. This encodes CASSSGLSLAKNIQYF.

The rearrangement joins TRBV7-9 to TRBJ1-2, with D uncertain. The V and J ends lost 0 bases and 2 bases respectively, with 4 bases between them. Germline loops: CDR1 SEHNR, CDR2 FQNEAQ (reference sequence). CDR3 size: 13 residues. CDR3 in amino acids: CASSLARNYGYTF. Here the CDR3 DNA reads TGTGCCAGCAGCTTAGCACGGAACTATGGCTACACCTTC.

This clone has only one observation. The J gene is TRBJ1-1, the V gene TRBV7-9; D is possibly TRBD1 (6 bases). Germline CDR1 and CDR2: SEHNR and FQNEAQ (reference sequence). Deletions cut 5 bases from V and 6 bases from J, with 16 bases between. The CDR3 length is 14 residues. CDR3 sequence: CASSDTGGLAEAFF. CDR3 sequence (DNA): TGTGCCAGCAGCGACACCGGGGGGCTCGCTGAAGCTTTCTTT.

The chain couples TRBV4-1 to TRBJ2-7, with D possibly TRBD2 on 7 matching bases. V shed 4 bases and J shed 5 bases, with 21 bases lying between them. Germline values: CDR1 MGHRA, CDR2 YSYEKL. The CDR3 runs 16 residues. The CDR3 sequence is CASSPREGGHFHEQYF. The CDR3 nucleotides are TGCGCCAGCAGCCCGAGGGAGGGGGGTCACTTCCACGAGCAGTACTTC.